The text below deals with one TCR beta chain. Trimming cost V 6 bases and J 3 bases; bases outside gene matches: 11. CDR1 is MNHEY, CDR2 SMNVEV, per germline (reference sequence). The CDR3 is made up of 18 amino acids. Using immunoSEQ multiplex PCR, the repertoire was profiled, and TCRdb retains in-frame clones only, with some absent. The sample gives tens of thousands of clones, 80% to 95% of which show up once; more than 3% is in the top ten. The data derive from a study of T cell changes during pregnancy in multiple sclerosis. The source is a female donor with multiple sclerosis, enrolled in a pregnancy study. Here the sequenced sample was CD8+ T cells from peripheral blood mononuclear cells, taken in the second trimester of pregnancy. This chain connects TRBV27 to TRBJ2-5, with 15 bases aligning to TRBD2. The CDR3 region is CASSPGWTSGRVKETQYF. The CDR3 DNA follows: TGTGCCAGCAGCCCCGGTTGGACTAGCGGGAGGGTTAAAGAGACCCAGTACTTC.